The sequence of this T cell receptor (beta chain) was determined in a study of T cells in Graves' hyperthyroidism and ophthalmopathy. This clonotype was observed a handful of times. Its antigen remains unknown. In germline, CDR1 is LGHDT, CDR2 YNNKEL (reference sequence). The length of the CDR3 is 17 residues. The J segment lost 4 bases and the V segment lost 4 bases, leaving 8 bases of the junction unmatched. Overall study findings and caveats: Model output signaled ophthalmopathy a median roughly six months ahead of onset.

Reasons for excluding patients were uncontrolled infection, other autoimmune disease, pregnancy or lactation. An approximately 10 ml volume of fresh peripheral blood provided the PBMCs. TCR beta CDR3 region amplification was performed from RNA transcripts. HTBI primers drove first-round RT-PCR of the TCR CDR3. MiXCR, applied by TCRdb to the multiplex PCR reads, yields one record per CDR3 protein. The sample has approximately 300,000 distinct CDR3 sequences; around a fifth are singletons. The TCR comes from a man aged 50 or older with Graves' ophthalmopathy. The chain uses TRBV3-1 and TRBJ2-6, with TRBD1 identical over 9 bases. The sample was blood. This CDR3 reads CASSPGTGSSGANVLTF. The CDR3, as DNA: TGTGCCAGCAGCCCCGGGACAGGGTCGTCAGGGGCCAACGTCCTGACTTTC.